This T cell receptor (beta chain) was sequenced for a study of control samples from healthy donors and cancer patients. The germline CDR1 and CDR2 sequences are SGHRS and YFSETQ. This CDR3 spans 15 amino acids. The V end lost 0 bases, the J end lost 1 base, and 10 bases lay between the germline ends. This table comes from immunoSEQ multiplex PCR, and its TCRdb copy is limited to in-frame clones, with some not included. The sample lists 120,000 or so clones; approximately 87% were seen once. Input material: blood. This receptor was identified in a man aged 55 to 70 in good health. The chain joins TRBV5-1 to TRBJ1-1; D is possibly TRBD1 (5 bases). CDR3 loop: CASSLDPQENTEAFF. DNA for the CDR3: TGCGCCAGCAGCTTGGACCCACAGGAGAACACTGAAGCTTTCTTT.